Sequencing of this T cell receptor (beta chain) was carried out in a study of CD8 T cells in ankylosing spondylitis. Concerning this clonotype itself: Its antigen is not known.

It was by quantitative 5'-RACE with molecular barcodes that TCR beta libraries were made. Using its own MiXCR run on the 5' RACE reads, TCRdb lists one record per CDR3 protein. The sample lists roughly 470,000 distinct CDR3 sequences; 20% to 30% were seen once. V lost 8 bases and J lost 7, with 18 bases in between. The CDR3 spans 14 residues. CDR1 is SGHTA and CDR2 is FQGNSA in the germline V gene. Study conclusions and caveats: Clones linked to disease were reported to show significant enrichment in matched ankylosing spondylitis synovial fluid. Those disease-linked clones were CD8+; they were also relatively rare in peripheral blood. Within ankylosing spondylitis blood, a TCR beta motif made up of eight highly homologous variants appeared to be characteristic. In reactive arthritis synovial fluid and blood, some motif variants had been reported before.

The receptor's source is a male donor with ankylosing spondylitis. Sequenced input: blood, either unsorted or a sorted T cell fraction (not recorded which). The gene calls are TRBV7-2 and TRBJ2-1, with D possibly TRBD1 on 6 matching bases. The CDR3 sequence is CASLPQGSGNEQFF. The CDR3, as DNA: TGTGCCAGCTTACCCCAGGGGTCTGGGAATGAGCAGTTCTTC.